Listed below are T cell receptor beta chains from one sample, sequenced in a study of cytomegalovirus exposure and HLA in healthy donors. Here immunoSEQ multiplex PCR was the method, and the copy in TCRdb shows in-frame clones only, minus some. Of some 250,000 clones listed, roughly 80% were seen once; the top ten hold around 5.7%. Sequencing was carried out using PBMCs. The receptors derive from a woman in her forties in good health and CMV-seropositive. CDR3s include the opening cysteine and the closing phenylalanine or tryptophan. The D gene is left open where the match is weak. A clone size is listed for some rows: how often the clone was seen (once, few, many), or a class if it is expanded.

TRBJ1-5	TRBV19	NA	NA	TGTGCCAGTAGTATGGGGGGGGGTTCGGGCAATCAGCCCCAGCATTTT	CASSMGGGSGNQPQHF
TRBJ2-5	TRBV27	NA	NA	TGTGCCAGCAGTTTACTAGCCAGGGGAGAGACCCAGTACTTC	CASSLLARGETQYF
TRBJ2-7	TRBV2	NA	NA	TGTGCCAGCAGTGACCTACGCAGGGGAACCTACGAGCAGTACTTC	CASSDLRRGTYEQYF
TRBJ2-1	TRBV5-3	TRBD2	NA	TGTGCCAGAAGCCCGAAAATACTAGCGGACGAACGTAATAATGAGCAGTTCTTC	CARSPKILADERNNEQFF
TRBJ1-1	TRBV30	TRBD1	NA	TGTGCCTGGAGTGTAGGCAGGGGGCGAGGTGTGGGCACTGAAGCTTTCTTT	CAWSVGRGRGVGTEAFF
TRBJ2-1	TRBV9	TRBD2	few	TGTGCCAGCAGCATGGCTAGCGGGAGGCAGTTCTTC	CASSMASGRQFF
TRBJ1-2	TRBV19	NA	NA	TGTGCCAGTAGTCCTGAGTTTAGGATGCTAGGATATGGCTACACCTTC	CASSPEFRMLGYGYTF
TRBJ2-7	TRBV5-4	NA	NA	TGTGCCAGCAGCTTGGACACAGGGTACTACGAGCAGTACTTC	CASSLDTGYYEQYF
TRBJ1-2	TRBV19	NA	NA	TGTGCCAGTAGTCCCCAGGACACGACTAACTATGGCTACACCTTC	CASSPQDTTNYGYTF
TRBJ2-6	TRBV19	TRBD1	NA	TGTGCCAGTAGTACAGGACAGGCCCTCTCTGGGGCCAACGTCCTGACTTTC	CASSTGQALSGANVLTF
TRBJ1-5	TRBV19	NA	NA	TGTGCCAGTAGTATACGAAAGGAGGGCAACAATCAGCCCCAGCATTTT	CASSIRKEGNNQPQHF
TRBJ2-3	TRBV19	NA	NA	TGTGCCAGTAGTATCCGCGCAGATACGCAGTATTTT	CASSIRADTQYF
TRBJ1-1	TRBV2	TRBD1	once	TGTGCCAGCAGCACCGGGACAGGGGGCACTGAAGCTTTCTTT	CASSTGTGGTEAFF
TRBJ2-5	TRBV12-5	NA	NA	TGTGCTAGTGGTTTGGTACAGCCTGTCCAAGAGACCCAGTACTTC	CASGLVQPVQETQYF
TRBJ1-1	TRBV19	NA	NA	TGTGCCAGTAGGGTGGGTGAGGTCCGGACTGAAGCTTTCTTT	CASRVGEVRTEAFF
TRBJ1-3	TRBV19	NA	NA	TGTGCCAGCGCGCAGACAGTCTTCTCTGGAAACACCATATATTTT	CASAQTVFSGNTIYF
TRBJ1-6	TRBV9	NA	NA	TGTGCCAGCAGCGCCCTCTCGGGGGGGGCTAATTCACCCCTCCACTTT	CASSALSGGANSPLHF
TRBJ1-1	TRBV5-1	TRBD1	NA	TGCGCCAGCAGCCCGGGCCGGGCCGGGACAGGTGAAGCTTTCTTT	CASSPGRAGTGEAFF
TRBJ2-7	TRBV27	TRBD1	NA	TGTGCCAGCAGCCTGGACAGGCGATCCACCTACGAGCAGTACTTC	CASSLDRRSTYEQYF
TRBJ2-5	TRBV4-1	TRBD1	few	TGCGCCAGCAGCCATTCCGGGACAGGGGGCCTGGAGACCCAGTACTTC	CASSHSGTGGLETQYF
TRBJ2-2	TRBV14	NA	NA	TGTGCCAGCAGCCAAGCAAGAGCCGGGGAGCTGTTTTTT	CASSQARAGELFF
TRBJ1-3	TRBV7-2	TRBD1	NA	TGTGCCAGCAGCTTAGAGGGACAGCTAACCTCTGGAAACACCATATATTTT	CASSLEGQLTSGNTIYF
TRBJ2-5	TRBV30	NA	NA	TGTGCCTGGAGTGTTTTGTCTCAGGAGACCCAGTACTTC	CAWSVLSQETQYF
TRBJ1-5	TRBV30	NA	NA	TGTGCCTGGACGCGACAGAGAAATCAGCCCCAGCATTTT	CAWTRQRNQPQHF
TRBJ2-7	TRBV18	NA	NA	TGTGCCAGCTCATACGACAGCCTCACCTACGAGCAGTACTTC	CASSYDSLTYEQYF
TRBJ1-5	TRBV28	NA	once	TGTGCCAGCAGTTGGTCACAGGGAGGGAATCAGCCCCAGCATTTT	CASSWSQGGNQPQHF
TRBJ1-5	TRBV27	NA	few	TGTGCCAGCAGCTTACAGGGTAACAATCAGCCCCAGCATTTT	CASSLQGNNQPQHF
TRBJ1-2	TRBV7-3	TRBD1	NA	TGTGCCAGCAGCTTAATCCCAGGGCAGGGGGCGCGTGGCTACACCTTC	CASSLIPGQGARGYTF
TRBJ2-3	TRBV11-3	NA	once	TGTGCCAGCAGGGGCGGGACCATCACAGATACGCAGTATTTT	CASRGGTITDTQYF
TRBJ2-7	TRBV7-9	NA	NA	TGTGCCAGCAGCGTAGGGGGAGGACAGGCCTCCTACGAGCAGTACTTC	CASSVGGGQASYEQYF
TRBJ2-1	TRBV2	NA	NA	TGTGCCAGCAGTGAAATGGGTACAGCCTCCTACAATGAGCAGTTCTTC	CASSEMGTASYNEQFF
TRBJ2-3	TRBV30	TRBD2	NA	TGTGCCTGGAAGGTTTCTAGCGGTTCAGATACGCAGTATTTT	CAWKVSSGSDTQYF
TRBJ1-2	TRBV7-2	NA	NA	TGTGCCAGCACCCCCGGAGGGAGACAGCGTATTTATGGCTACACCTTC	CASTPGGRQRIYGYTF
TRBJ2-5	TRBV7-2	TRBD2	once	TGTGCCAGCAGCCCACTGCGGGGGGGCCCAGAGACCCAGTACTTC	CASSPLRGGPETQYF
TRBJ2-2	TRBV30	NA	NA	TGTGCCTGGAGTGTACTTGGGACAAACACCGGGGAGCTGTTTTTT	CAWSVLGTNTGELFF
TRBJ2-5	TRBV5-6	TRBD1	NA	TGTGCCAGCAGCTTTAAGGACAGGGGGAAGACCCAGTACTTC	CASSFKDRGKTQYF
TRBJ1-4	TRBV2	NA	NA	TGTGCCAGCAGTATAACAACTAATGAAAAACTGTTTTTT	CASSITTNEKLFF
TRBJ1-5	TRBV18	NA	NA	TGTGCCAGCTCACCGACCCGGGTTCAGCAGCCCCAGCATTTT	CASSPTRVQQPQHF
TRBJ2-1	TRBV7-3	NA	NA	TGTGCCAGCAGCCTACCAGGACTAAAGAGGCAGTTCTTC	CASSLPGLKRQFF
TRBJ1-5	TRBV7-6	NA	few	TGTGCCAGCAGCCCCTCGGAGGACCAGCCCCAGCATTTT	CASSPSEDQPQHF
TRBJ1-2	TRBV27	NA	once	TGTGCCAGCAATTCAGGGTTTGGTGGCTACACCTTC	CASNSGFGGYTF
TRBJ1-3	TRBV9	NA	NA	TGTGCCAGCAGCGGCCGTGACAGCTCTGGAAACACCATATATTTT	CASSGRDSSGNTIYF
TRBJ2-3	TRBV9	TRBD2	NA	TGTGCCAGCAGCGTAACAGGACTAGCGGGGGGGCTAGATACGCAGTATTTT	CASSVTGLAGGLDTQYF
TRBJ2-1	TRBV11-1	NA	once	TGTGCCAGCAGATCAGTTGGTTCCTACAATGAGCAGTTCTTC	CASRSVGSYNEQFF
TRBJ1-5	TRBV30	NA	NA	TGTGCCTGGAGTCGGGAATCCGAAAGTCCCCAGCATTTT	CAWSRESESPQHF
TRBJ2-2	TRBV6-5	NA	NA	TGTGCCAGCAGCAGACACGCCGGGGAGCTGTTTTTT	CASSRHAGELFF
TRBJ1-2	TRBV18	TRBD1	NA	TGTGCCAGCTCACCTGACAGGGTAGGAGGCTACACCTTC	CASSPDRVGGYTF
TRBJ1-1	TRBV11-2	TRBD1	NA	TGTGCCAGCAGCTTAATCCCCCACAGGGGGCTTAACACTGAAGCTTTCTTT	CASSLIPHRGLNTEAFF
TRBJ2-7	TRBV13	NA	NA	TGTGCCAGCAGCTACACAGGGAGGGCCGAGCAGTACTTC	CASSYTGRAEQYF